The clone carrying this TCR beta chain was found a few times. The length of the CDR3 is 15 residues. V gave up 1 base and J gave up 1 base, with 8 bases separating them. Per germline, CDR1 SGHTS and CDR2 YDEGEE. The data stem from a study of CD4 T cells in relation to SARS-CoV-2 and coronaviruses. The table came from immunoSEQ multiplex PCR; TCRdb's copy has only in-frame clones and leaves some out. The data show about 37,000 clones, 70% to 90% seen once. Source material: memory CD4+ T cells from PBMCs. The receptor comes from an adult with COVID-19. This sequence joins TRBV5-8 and TRBJ2-2; perhaps D is TRBD1 or TRBD2 (5 bases each). The chain's CDR3 is CASSLTGRNTGELFF. In nucleotides, the CDR3 is TGTGCCAGCAGCTTGACGGGGCGGAACACCGGGGAGCTGTTTTTT.